The 21 T cell receptor beta chains below come from one sample, sequenced in a study of T cells in localized non-small cell lung cancer. Clones were read by immunoSEQ multiplex PCR, and TCRdb kept only the in-frame ones, dropping some. The repertoire has around 100,000 clones, roughly 87% of them found once; the top ten carry roughly 14%. The material sequenced was peripheral blood, taken before any cancer treatment. The receptor set was obtained from a man aged 40-75 years with stage I squamous cell lung carcinoma.

The genes are TRBV27 and TRBJ1-6; D gene ambiguous. Trimming left V 2 bases short and J 0 bases short, with 11 bases between. There are 17 residues in the CDR3. Germline CDR1 is MNHEY and CDR2 is SMNVEV (reference sequence). The CDR3 DNA follows: TGTGCCAGCAGTTTAAAGGAGACGAGCTCCTATAATTCACCCCTCCACTTT. Residues: CASSLKETSSYNSPLHF.

This chain joins TRBV10-2 and TRBJ2-1, with D unclear. This CDR3 spans 15 amino acids. The V end was cut by 7 bases, the J end by 5 bases, with 18 bases between. CDR1 and CDR2 from the germline V gene are WSHSY and SAAADI. This chain's CDR3 is CASTLNGRPNNEQFF. In DNA form, the CDR3 reads TGCGCCAGCACCCTTAACGGTAGGCCCAACAATGAGCAGTTCTTC.

The chain recombines TRBV6-1 with TRBJ1-2, with a tentative D call TRBD1 (6 bases). Germline CDR1 is MNHNS and CDR2 is SASEGT. V lost 4 bases and J 1 base, leaving 10 bases between the germline ends. The CDR3 spans 14 residues. The CDR3 here is CASSGYRDNYGYTF. The CDR3 DNA reads TGTGCCAGCAGTGGCTACAGGGATAACTATGGCTACACCTTC.

This clone was seen only once. The V gene is TRBV4-1, the J gene TRBJ2-3; 12 bases are shared with TRBD2. The length of the CDR3 is 15 residues. Germline lookup yields CDR1 MGHRA and CDR2 YSYEKL. V dropped 4 bases and J dropped 3; count of bases not matched to a gene: 2. CDR3 DNA: TGCGCCAGCAGCCTTCTAGCGGGGGGGACAGATACGCAGTATTTT. It translates to CASSLLAGGTDTQYF.

This rearrangement joins TRBV5-4 to TRBJ2-7; TRBD2 aligns across 7 bases. Germline V CDR1 and CDR2: SGHNT, YYREEE (reference sequence). The CDR3 is made up of 14 amino acids. V was pared by 2 bases and J by 5 bases, with 7 bases of the junction left unmatched. The CDR3: CASSLDLRGNEQYF. CDR3 nucleotide sequence: TGTGCCAGCAGCTTAGATCTGCGGGGGAACGAGCAGTACTTC.

V and J are TRBV5-4 and TRBJ2-5; 7 bases line up with TRBD1. The CDR3 has 15 amino acids. Germline lookup yields CDR1 SGHNT and CDR2 YYREEE (reference sequence). With V trimmed by 4 bases and J by 4 bases, 10 bases remained unmatched. The CDR3 loop reads CASSRGGKQVETQYF. The CDR3 DNA reads as TGTGCCAGCAGCCGAGGGGGCAAACAAGTAGAGACCCAGTACTTC.

The rearrangement joins TRBV16 to TRBJ2-6; D remains ambiguous. V was pared by 2 bases and J by 6 bases, with 5 bases between. In germline, CDR1 is KGHSY, CDR2 FQNENV. The CDR3 covers 13 residues. The DNA for the CDR3 is TGTGCCAGCAGCCAAGCACAGGCCAACGTCCTGACTTTC. It specifies CASSQAQANVLTF.

This chain uses TRBV5-6 with TRBJ1-1; D might be TRBD1 (6 bases). Germline CDR1 and CDR2: SGHDT and YYEEEE. CDR3 length: 14 amino acids. V dropped 4 bases and J dropped 1 base, with 11 bases sitting between them. The CDR3 region is CASSRDNKNTEAFF. The DNA for the CDR3 is TGTGCCAGCAGCCGGGACAATAAGAACACTGAAGCTTTCTTT. Looking up the rest from reference TRBV5-6 and TRBJ1-1 gives the full variable domain: DAGVTQSPTHLIKTRGQQVTLRCSPKSGHDTVSWYQQALGQGPQFIFQYYEEEERQRGNFPDRFSGHQFPNYSSELNVNALLLGDSALYLCASSRDNKNTEAFFGQGTRLTVV.

V usage is TRBV6-1 and J usage is TRBJ1-2; D is possibly TRBD1 (5 bases). The CDR3 is 13 residues long. Germline V gene data show CDR1 as MNHNS and CDR2 as SASEGT. V was cut by 6 bases and J by 2 bases, with 10 bases left in between. The chain's CDR3 is CASSGRENYGYTF. The CDR3 DNA follows: TGTGCCAGCAGCGGCAGGGAGAACTATGGCTACACCTTC.

The chain combines TRBV6-5 with TRBJ1-3; D is uncertain. The V gene lost 2 bases and the J gene lost 4 bases, with 15 bases spanning the gap. There are 16 residues in the CDR3. Germline CDR1 and CDR2: MNHEY and SVGAGI. This chain's CDR3 is CASSYSFGRSGNTIYF. CDR3 sequence (DNA): TGTGCCAGCAGTTACAGCTTTGGGCGTTCAGGAAACACCATATATTTT.

This clone was picked up one time. The chain couples TRBV27 to TRBJ2-7; 9 bases are a match to TRBD1. The CDR3 extends over 16 amino acids. J gave up 4 bases and V 5 bases, and 12 bases lay outside the gene matches. Germline assignment: CDR1 MNHEY and CDR2 SMNVEV (reference sequence). The chain's CDR3 is CASSEGTGQAFYEQYF. CDR3 nucleotide sequence: TGTGCCAGCAGTGAAGGGACAGGGCAGGCCTTTTACGAGCAGTACTTC.

The rearrangement links TRBV9 to TRBJ2-1; TRBD1 is a possible D gene (5 bases). V lost 0 bases to trimming and J lost 7 bases, with 11 bases between them. CDR1 SGDLS and CDR2 YYNGEE come from the germline V gene. CDR3 length equals 14 residues. CDR3 DNA: TGTGCCAGCAGCGTAGCCAGGGTTGGAAATGAGCAGTTCTTC. The encoded protein is CASSVARVGNEQFF.

This clone turned up a few times. The CDR3 bases are TGTGCCAGCAGCTTAGAAGGGACTAGCGGGTACCGAGCCACAGATACGCAGTATTTT. Its protein product is CASSLEGTSGYRATDTQYF. V and J are TRBV7-6 and TRBJ2-3, with 12 bases identical to TRBD2. J gave up 2 bases and V 1 base, and 10 bases lay outside the gene matches. Germline CDR1 and CDR2: SGHVS and FNYEAQ. The CDR3 is 19 residues long.

The chain joins TRBV27 to TRBJ2-4, with TRBD2 matching 16 bases. J was trimmed by 0 bases and V by 5 bases; bases with no gene match: 1. The length of the CDR3 is 17 residues. The germline CDR1 and CDR2 sequences are MNHEY and SMNVEV (reference sequence). CDR3 bases: TGTGCCAGCAGTGGGACTAGCGGGGGGGTAGCCAAAAACATTCAGTACTTC. It codes for CASSGTSGGVAKNIQYF.

Turning to this clone: Distinct nucleotide sequences in the sample also encode this CDR3. The chain combines TRBV5-1 with TRBJ1-1; D may be TRBD1 (5 bases). From germline, CDR1 is SGHRS and CDR2 YFSETQ. V was pared by 0 bases and J by 2 bases, with 11 bases between. The length of the CDR3 is 15 residues. The CDR3 here is CASSLAGTGNTEAFF. In DNA, the CDR3 is TGCGCCAGCAGCTTGGCCGGGACCGGTAACACTGAAGCTTTCTTT.

This clone occurred a few times. This rearrangement joins TRBV2 to TRBJ2-1; D possibly uses TRBD1 or TRBD2 (6 bases each). Germline V gives CDR1 SNHLY, CDR2 FYNNEI. V was pared by 0 bases and J by 8 bases, with 29 bases between. The CDR3 sequence is 20 residues long. CDR3 nucleotide sequence: TGTGCCAGCAGTGAAGCGTACAAAGTTGGGGGGCCGTTTATGTCCCATGAGCAGTTCTTC. It is translated as CASSEAYKVGGPFMSHEQFF.

The chain joins TRBV27 to TRBJ1-4; D is possibly TRBD1 (5 bases). CDR1 and CDR2 (germline): MNHEY, SMNVEV (reference sequence). V lost 2 bases to trimming and J lost 7 bases, with 17 bases between them. There are 16 residues in the CDR3. The CDR3 region is CASSLAQARGAEKLFF. CDR3 sequence (DNA): TGTGCCAGCAGTTTAGCCCAGGCGAGGGGAGCTGAAAAACTGTTTTTT.

The V gene is TRBV28, the J gene TRBJ2-1; 7 bases map to TRBD1. This CDR3 is 15 amino acids long. Trimming took 7 bases from V and 4 from J; bases not matched to a gene: 10. Germline V lookup: CDR1 MDHEN, CDR2 SYDVKM. DNA for the CDR3: TGTGCCAGCAAAAGTGGGACAGTCTTATACAATGAGCAGTTCTTC. It translates to CASKSGTVLYNEQFF.

The rearrangement joins TRBV5-1 to TRBJ2-7; a weak D match, TRBD1 (6 bases). Germline V CDR1 and CDR2: SGHRS, YFSETQ. The CDR3 extends over 14 amino acids. Trimming pared 0 bases from V and 0 bases from J, leaving 7 bases between. The CDR3 DNA is TGCGCCAGCAGCTTGGAGGGGGTCTCCTACGAGCAGTACTTC. Its protein is CASSLEGVSYEQYF.

The genes are TRBV6-6 and TRBJ2-3, with D possibly TRBD1 on 5 matching bases. The CDR3 totals 14 residues. With 2 bases removed from V and 1 base from J, the gap between germline ends came to 7 bases. CDR1 and CDR2 (germline): MNHNY, SVGAGI (reference sequence). For the CDR3, the DNA is TGTGCCAGCAGTTACCAAGGGGGCACAGATACGCAGTATTTT. It is translated as CASSYQGGTDTQYF.

This clone came up a few times. V gene TRBV2 combines with J gene TRBJ1-5; D gene unclear. The length of the CDR3 is 13 residues. Germline V gene sequence: CDR1 SNHLY, CDR2 FYNNEI. The V end lost 1 base, the J end lost 3 bases, and 4 bases lay between the germline ends. The CDR3: CASSEEANQPQHF. The CDR3 DNA is TGTGCCAGCAGTGAAGAGGCCAATCAGCCCCAGCATTTT.